What follows are 22 T cell receptor beta chains derived from one specimen sequenced in a study of blood T cell repertoires in COVID-19. Profiling relied on immunoSEQ multiplex PCR, and the TCRdb table lists in-frame clones only, not all of them. This repertoire shows 100,000 to 150,000 clones, 80% to 90% found once; its top ten account for 0.88%. Sequencing input: peripheral blood. The receptors shown here come from a woman aged 50 to 60 with active or convalescent COVID-19.

The chain uses TRBV5-3 and TRBJ2-7; 8 bases match TRBD1. TRBV5-3 is marked as an open reading frame, function uncertain. The ends lost 0 bases at V and 7 bases at J; junction bases unmatched: 18. This CDR3 spans 18 amino acids. CDR3 region: CARSLGVRDRSTYLEQYF. The CDR3 nucleotides read TGTGCCAGAAGCTTGGGCGTCCGGGACAGGTCTACGTACTTAGAGCAGTACTTC.

The chain recombines TRBV10-3 with TRBJ1-2, with 7 bases fitting TRBD1. V trimming: 6 bases; J trimming: 4 bases; junction bases outside the gene matches: 8. There are 14 residues in the CDR3. CDR1 is ENHRY and CDR2 is SYGVKD in the germline V gene. CDR3 sequence (DNA): TGTGCCATCAGGGGGACAGCCTCCAGCTATGGCTACACCTTC. Protein sequence: CAIRGTASSYGYTF.

V usage is TRBV2 and J usage is TRBJ1-5; the D gene is possibly TRBD1 (5 bases). Trimming took 6 bases from V and 1 from J, leaving 10 bases between them. From germline, CDR1 is SNHLY and CDR2 FYNNEI. The CDR3 contains 14 residues. The CDR3 reads CASRATDSNQPQHF. CDR3 in DNA: TGTGCCAGCAGAGCGACAGACAGCAATCAGCCCCAGCATTTT.

This clone appeared once. The chain links TRBV19 to TRBJ2-4; 13 nucleotides align to TRBD2. Germline CDR1 is LNHDA and CDR2 is SQIVND (reference sequence). V dropped 3 bases and J dropped 0; count of bases not matched to a gene: 5. The CDR3 runs 18 residues. CDR3: CASSIRLAGGLAKNIQYF. The CDR3 DNA follows: TGTGCCAGTAGTATCCGACTAGCGGGAGGTCTAGCCAAAAACATTCAGTACTTC.

V and J are TRBV29-1 and TRBJ2-3, with D maybe TRBD1 (5 bases). The CDR3 runs to 14 residues. The V end was cut by 3 bases, the J end by 0 bases, with 10 bases between. Germline-derived CDR1 and CDR2 are SQVTM and ANQGSEA. CDR3 loop: CSVDQGPSTDTQYF. The CDR3 nucleotides are TGCAGCGTTGACCAGGGCCCTAGCACAGATACGCAGTATTTT.

V gene TRBV6-2 or TRBV6-3 combines with J gene TRBJ1-5; 8 bases agree with TRBD1. The CDR3 consists of 14 residues. J gave up 7 bases and V 4 bases, and 6 bases lay outside the gene matches. Germline V gives CDR1 MNHEY, CDR2 SVGEGT. CDR3 bases: TGTGCCAGCAGTTCTACAGGGGGAAGGCAGCCCCAGCATTTT. Amino acid sequence: CASSSTGGRQPQHF.

The V call is TRBV2, the J call TRBJ2-6; no clear D gene. Trimming stripped 5 bases from V and 2 bases from J, with 4 bases between. Germline lookup yields CDR1 SNHLY and CDR2 FYNNEI. The CDR3 spans 13 residues. The CDR3 sequence: CASSYTGANVLTF. The CDR3 coding sequence is TGTGCCAGCAGTTACACTGGGGCCAACGTCCTGACTTTC. Based on the CDR3 plus reference TRBV2 and TRBJ2-6, the full variable domain is EPEVTQTPSHQVTQMGQEVILRCVPISNHLYFYWYRQILGQKVEFLVSFYNNEISEKSEIFDDQFSVERPDGSNFTLKIRSTKLEDSAMYFCASSYTGANVLTFGAGSRLTVL.

The chain has TRBV27 and TRBJ2-5, with TRBD2 matching over 10 bases. Trimming removed 4 bases from V and 7 bases from J; junction bases left unmatched: 9. The CDR3 is 15 residues long. Germline values: CDR1 MNHEY, CDR2 SMNVEV (reference sequence). The DNA for the CDR3 is TGTGCCAGCAGTTCCTGGACTAGCGGCGGAGGGACCCAGTACTTC. As protein: CASSSWTSGGGTQYF.

This clone was seen a single time. The chain carries TRBV7-3 and TRBJ2-1; TRBD1 is a possible D gene (5 bases). From germline, CDR1 is SGHTA and CDR2 FQGTGA. This CDR3 spans 16 amino acids. The V end was cut by 5 bases, the J end by 5 bases, with 19 bases between. Here the CDR3 reads CASSPSGYSLNNEQFF. The CDR3 DNA sequence: TGTGCCAGCAGCCCTTCAGGGTACAGTCTCAACAATGAGCAGTTCTTC.

V usage is TRBV7-3 and J usage is TRBJ2-1; 7 bases are shared with TRBD2. Trimming took 5 bases from V and 6 from J; bases not matched to a gene: 7. Germline-derived CDR1 and CDR2 are SGHTA and FQGTGA. The CDR3 extends over 14 amino acids. CDR3 protein: CASSPAGAGNEQFF. DNA of the CDR3: TGTGCCAGCAGCCCGGCGGGAGCTGGCAATGAGCAGTTCTTC.

This clone was seen once. V gene TRBV5-3 combines with J gene TRBJ2-7; TRBD1 matches 8 bases. TRBV5-3 qualifies as an ORF whose function is uncertain. The J segment lost 0 bases and the V segment lost 6 bases, leaving 8 bases of the junction unmatched. CDR3 length: 15 amino acids. CDR3 residues: CARKERDRSSYEQYF. The CDR3 DNA is TGTGCCAGAAAGGAGAGGGACAGGAGCTCCTACGAGCAGTACTTC.

The chain uses TRBV5-8 and TRBJ2-7; TRBD2 matches 8 bases. The V segment lost 4 bases and the J segment 6 bases; nucleotides outside the gene matches: 6. The CDR3 is 13 residues long. In germline, CDR1 is SGHTS, CDR2 YDEGEE. CDR3 in amino acids: CASSPGGGTEQYF. DNA of the CDR3: TGTGCCAGCAGCCCCGGGGGGGGTACCGAGCAGTACTTC.

The rearrangement uses TRBV27 and TRBJ1-1; D gene ambiguous. Germline V gene data show CDR1 as MNHEY and CDR2 as SMNVEV (reference sequence). This CDR3 is 13 amino acids long. V was trimmed by 3 bases and J by 1 base, leaving 6 bases between them. This CDR3 reads CASSLRRNTEAFF. The CDR3 bases are TGTGCCAGCAGTTTGAGGAGGAACACTGAAGCTTTCTTT.

The J gene is TRBJ2-6, the V gene TRBV28; tentative D call: TRBD2 (5 bases). Germline assignment: CDR1 MDHEN and CDR2 SYDVKM. V was shortened by 5 bases and J by 2 bases, with 7 bases between the two germline ends. CDR3 length equals 14 residues. The CDR3 here is CASSPRAGANVLTF. The CDR3 DNA is TGTGCCAGCAGTCCGAGGGCTGGGGCCAACGTCCTGACTTTC.

The chain employs TRBV19 and TRBJ2-5; D gene unclear. Germline CDR1 and CDR2: LNHDA and SQIVND (reference sequence). V lost 3 bases to trimming and J lost 4 bases, with 9 bases between them. CDR3 length: 13 amino acids. CDR3 sequence reads: CASSIVDSETQYF. As DNA, the CDR3 is TGTGCCAGTAGTATTGTCGACTCAGAGACCCAGTACTTC.

The chain employs TRBV24-1 and TRBJ2-1; 9 positions match TRBD2. Trimming at V came to 0 bases and at J to 10 bases, leaving 9 bases not matched to a gene. CDR1 and CDR2 from the germline V gene are KGHDR and SFDVKD. The CDR3 covers 16 residues. The CDR3 protein is CATSDLGRTAGGEQFF. As DNA, the CDR3 is TGTGCCACCAGTGATTTGGGCCGGACTGCGGGGGGGGAGCAGTTCTTC.

The DNA for the CDR3 is TGTGCCACCGAGATATACAATGAGCAGTTCTTC. Amino acid sequence: CATEIYNEQFF. The chain couples TRBV25-1 to TRBJ2-1; D gene uncertain. This CDR3 comprises 11 residues. Germline assignment: CDR1 MGHDK and CDR2 SYGVNS. Trimming took off 10 bases at V and 4 bases at J, with 8 bases between the two ends.

The CDR3 region is CASTRRHFYYGYTF. CDR3 nucleotides: TGTGCCAGCACCAGGAGGCATTTCTACTATGGCTACACCTTC. The rearrangement links TRBV5-6 to TRBJ1-2; D call uncertain. CDR1 is SGHDT, CDR2 YYEEEE, per germline. There are 14 residues in the CDR3. Trimming removed 6 bases from V and 3 bases from J, with 15 bases in between.

This chain uses TRBV6-5 with TRBJ2-7; 10 bases align to TRBD2. The V and J ends lost 8 bases and 2 bases, in that order; junction bases with no gene match: 9. This CDR3 spans 15 amino acids. Per germline, CDR1 MNHEY and CDR2 SVGAGI. The CDR3 region has the DNA TGTGCCAGCTCACCCGGACTAGCGGCTGCCTACGAGCAGTACTTC. This codes for CASSPGLAAAYEQYF.

The rearrangement uses TRBV19 and TRBJ2-7; 7 nucleotides align to TRBD1. J lost 0 bases, V lost 3 bases, and 5 bases had no gene match. The CDR3 has 15 residues. Germline CDR1 and CDR2: LNHDA and SQIVND (reference sequence). CDR3 DNA: TGTGCCAGTAGTATTGAGACAGGGTCCTCCTACGAGCAGTACTTC. Translating gives CASSIETGSSYEQYF.

The V and J genes are TRBV2 and TRBJ2-7; D may be TRBD1 (5 bases). Germline V gives CDR1 SNHLY, CDR2 FYNNEI. V was trimmed by 6 bases and J by 1 base, leaving 7 bases between them. CDR3 size: 12 residues. CDR3 sequence reads: CASRTDSYEQYF. DNA of the CDR3: TGTGCCAGCAGGACAGATTCCTACGAGCAGTACTTC.

The chain is built from TRBV16 and TRBJ1-5, with 8 bases fitting TRBD1. The CDR3 runs 16 residues. Germline assignment: CDR1 KGHSY and CDR2 FQNENV. The V gene end was trimmed by 0 bases and the J gene end by 6 bases; junction bases not matched to a gene: 7. For the CDR3, the DNA is TGTGCCAGCAGCCAATCGTGGGGACAGGCAAGTCAGCCCCAGCATTTT. Protein: CASSQSWGQASQPQHF.